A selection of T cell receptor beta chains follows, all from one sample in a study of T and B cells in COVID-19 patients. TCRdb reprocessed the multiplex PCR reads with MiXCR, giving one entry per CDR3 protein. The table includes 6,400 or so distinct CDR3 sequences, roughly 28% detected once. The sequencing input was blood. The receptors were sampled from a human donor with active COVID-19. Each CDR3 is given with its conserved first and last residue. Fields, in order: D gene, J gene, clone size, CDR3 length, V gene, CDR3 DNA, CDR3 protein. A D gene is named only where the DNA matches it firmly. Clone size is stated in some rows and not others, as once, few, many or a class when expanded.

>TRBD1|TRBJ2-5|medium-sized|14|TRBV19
TGTGCCAGTAGACGGACAGGATTTGTGGAGACCCAGTACTTC
CASRRTGFVETQYF
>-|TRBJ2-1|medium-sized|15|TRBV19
TGTGCCAGTAGTACCCGGGACTGGGGAAACAATGAGCAGTTCTTC
CASSTRDWGNNEQFF
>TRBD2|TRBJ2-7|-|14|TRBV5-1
TGCGCCAGCAGCTTGAGCGGGAGCCCCCACGAGCAGTACTTC
CASSLSGSPHEQYF
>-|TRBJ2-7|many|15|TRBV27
TGTGCCAGCAGTCCATGGACAGCCTGGAGCAACGAGCAGTACTTC
CASSPWTAWSNEQYF
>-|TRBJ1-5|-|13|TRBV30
TGTGCCTGGAGACTTCGAGGAGATCAGCCCCAGCATTTT
CAWRLRGDQPQHF
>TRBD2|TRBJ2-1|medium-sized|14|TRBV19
TGTGCCAGTGCTACTAGCGGCCCCTACAATGAGCAGTTCTTC
CASATSGPYNEQFF
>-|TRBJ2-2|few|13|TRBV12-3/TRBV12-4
TGTGCCAGCTGGGGGACTCTCACCGGGGAGCTGTTTTTT
CASWGTLTGELFF
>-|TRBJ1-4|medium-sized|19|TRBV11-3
TGTGCCAGCAGTCATCGACGGGGAGGGTCTTCTGCAACTAATGAAAAACTGTTTTTT
CASSHRRGGSSATNEKLFF
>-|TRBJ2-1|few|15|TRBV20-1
TGCAGTGCTCAAGACGGCAGGGAAGTCTACAATGAGCAGTTCTTC
CSAQDGREVYNEQFF
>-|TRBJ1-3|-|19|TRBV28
TGTGCCAGCAGTTTCTACGCGCGGGGTGACCTCAGCTCTGGAAACACCATATATTTT
CASSFYARGDLSSGNTIYF
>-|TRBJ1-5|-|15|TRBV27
TGTGCCAGCAGTTCTGGAATTAGCGGCAATCAGCCCCAGCATTTT
CASSSGISGNQPQHF
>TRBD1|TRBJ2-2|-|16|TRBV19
TGTGCCAGTAGCTTATTCGGGACAGGGGGCACCGGGGAGCTGTTTTTT
CASSLFGTGGTGELFF
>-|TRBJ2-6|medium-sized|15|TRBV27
TGTGCCAGCAGTTTATCCGGGGTTGGGGCCAACGTCCTGACTTTC
CASSLSGVGANVLTF
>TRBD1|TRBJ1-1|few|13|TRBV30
TGTGCCTTACGGACAGGGAGGGATGGTGAAGCTTTCTTT
CALRTGRDGEAFF
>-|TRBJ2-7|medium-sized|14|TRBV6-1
TGTGCCAGCAGTGAGACCGGGCCATACTACGAGCAGTACTTC
CASSETGPYYEQYF
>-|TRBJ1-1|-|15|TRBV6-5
TGTGCCAGCAGTAGGGGACAAAACATGAACACTGAAGCTTTCTTT
CASSRGQNMNTEAFF
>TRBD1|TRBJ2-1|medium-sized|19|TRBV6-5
TGTGCCAGCAGTTCTACGACAGGGGGCCGGGGGAGCTCCTACAATGAGCAGTTCTTC
CASSSTTGGRGSSYNEQFF
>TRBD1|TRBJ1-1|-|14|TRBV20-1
TGCAGTGCTGATACCGGGACAGTCAACACTGAAGCTTTCTTT
CSADTGTVNTEAFF
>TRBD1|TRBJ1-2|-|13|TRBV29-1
TGCAGCGTCCGGACAGGGGACAAGGAAGGCTACACCTTC
CSVRTGDKEGYTF
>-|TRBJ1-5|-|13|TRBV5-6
TGTGCCAGCAGCTCGGGCGTTGTGCAGCCCCAGCATTTT
CASSSGVVQPQHF
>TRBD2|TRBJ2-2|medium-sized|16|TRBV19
TGTGCCAGTAAGCGGGTAGCGGGAGGAGACACCGGGGAGCTGTTTTTT
CASKRVAGGDTGELFF
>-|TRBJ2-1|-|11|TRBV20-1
TGCAGTGCGCGGTTAGACAATGAGCAGTTCTTC
CSARLDNEQFF
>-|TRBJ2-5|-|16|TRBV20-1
TGCAGTGCTCCAGACAGGACGAATGGCGGGAGTGTGACCCAGTACTTC
CSAPDRTNGGSVTQYF
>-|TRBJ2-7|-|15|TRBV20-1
TGCAGTGCTACCCGGGATAGTTGGGGGTCCTACGAGCAGTACTTC
CSATRDSWGSYEQYF
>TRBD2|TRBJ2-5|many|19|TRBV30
TGTGCCTGGATCACCCCGTGGGGGACTAGCGGGAGGGGAGGAGAGACCCAGTACTTC
CAWITPWGTSGRGGETQYF
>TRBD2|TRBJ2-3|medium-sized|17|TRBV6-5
TGTGCCAGCAGTACGACTAGCGGGAGGGCAGGGGCAGATACGCAGTATTTT
CASSTTSGRAGADTQYF
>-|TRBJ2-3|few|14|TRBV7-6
TGTGCCAGCAGCTTAGACTCCTCTAGGAATACGCAGTATTTT
CASSLDSSRNTQYF
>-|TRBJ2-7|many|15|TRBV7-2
TGTGCCAGCAGCTTAGGGGCAACATACCCCTACGAGCAGTACTTC
CASSLGATYPYEQYF